Below are 7 T cell receptor beta chains sequenced from a single sample in a study of blood T cells in healthy people across ages. A sample-barcoded 5' primer and a J-beta primer mix were used in a second PCR of about 7 to 12 cycles. TCRdb passed the 5' RACE reads through MiXCR, listing each CDR3 protein once. This sample yields a few hundred thousand distinct CDR3 sequences, of which about a quarter are seen a single time; 3.6% belongs to the top ten. A further study also used this sample, focusing on T cells of mothers and their children.

The material sequenced was blood. These receptors were obtained from a boy between 2 and 10 years old in good health.

This clonotype showed up just a few times. The chain links TRBV20-1 to TRBJ1-1; D is unresolved. The CDR3 contains 15 residues. Trimming took off 4 bases at V and 1 base at J, with 16 bases between the two ends. The germline V gene encodes CDR1 DFQATT and CDR2 SNEGSKA (reference sequence). CDR3 loop: CSAMRAISSNTEAFF. CDR3 nucleotide sequence: TGCAGTGCTATGAGGGCGATCAGTTCGAACACTGAAGCTTTCTTT.

This rearrangement joins TRBV7-2 to TRBJ1-6; 8 bases are a match to TRBD1. V lost 3 bases and J lost 7; bases outside the gene matches: 5. The CDR3 runs to 15 residues. Germline lookup yields CDR1 SGHTA and CDR2 FQGNSA. Written as DNA, the CDR3 is TGTGCCAGCAGCTTTATTGGACAGGGAAATTCACCCCTCCACTTT. It is translated as CASSFIGQGNSPLHF.

This clonotype was counted a few times. The chain carries TRBV20-1 and TRBJ2-5; D is unresolved. Trimming pared 3 bases from V and 7 bases from J, leaving 15 bases between. This CDR3 comprises 13 residues. CDR1 and CDR2 from the germline V gene are DFQATT and SNEGSKA (reference sequence). The CDR3 nucleotides read TGCAGTGCTAGGGCCGACGTCTCTTGGACCCAGTACTTC. Its translation: CSARADVSWTQYF.

This chain joins TRBV4-1 and TRBJ2-4; 10 bases line up with TRBD2. Trimming cost V 3 bases and J 6 bases; bases outside gene matches: 14. The CDR3 totals 18 residues. Germline V lookup: CDR1 MGHRA, CDR2 YSYEKL. The CDR3 DNA follows: TGCGCCAGCAGCCAGGTCCTAGCGGGGGCTAAACAGGGAAACATTCAGTACTTC. Residues: CASSQVLAGAKQGNIQYF.

This clonotype appeared a few times. The V gene is TRBV20-1, the J gene TRBJ1-1; D gene unclear. The V end was cut by 3 bases, the J end by 6 bases, with 8 bases between. The germline V gene has CDR1 DFQATT and CDR2 SNEGSKA (reference sequence). The CDR3 covers 11 residues. The DNA for the CDR3 is TGCAGTGCTAGGGAATTCGCTGAAGCTTTCTTT. This codes for CSAREFAEAFF.

This chain joins TRBV20-1 and TRBJ2-1; 12 nucleotides line up with TRBD2. V gave up 1 base and J gave up 7 bases; unmatched junction bases: 5. The CDR3 has 15 residues. Germline lookup yields CDR1 DFQATT and CDR2 SNEGSKA (reference sequence). The CDR3 sequence: CSARVETSGRNEQFF. The CDR3 nucleotides are TGCAGTGCTAGAGTAGAGACTAGCGGGAGAAATGAGCAGTTCTTC.

The chain couples TRBV4-1 to TRBJ2-2; D is undetermined. Trimming took 3 bases from V and 5 from J, leaving 16 bases between them. The CDR3 has 16 residues. Germline loops: CDR1 MGHRA, CDR2 YSYEKL. The chain's CDR3 is CASSQAPWGSTGELFF. In nucleotides, the CDR3 is TGCGCCAGCAGCCAGGCTCCTTGGGGATCGACCGGGGAGCTGTTTTTT.